These 31 T cell receptor beta chains share one sample of origin, sequenced in a study of blood T cell repertoires in COVID-19. The table came from immunoSEQ multiplex PCR; TCRdb's copy has only in-frame clones and leaves some out. The data show about 370,000 clones, roughly 90% seen once. The source material was peripheral blood. The receptors were gathered from a woman in her twenties or thirties with COVID-19, enrolled during active disease.

The rearrangement uses TRBV5-4 and TRBJ1-2, with a weak D call TRBD1 (6 bases). Germline V gene sequence: CDR1 SGHNT, CDR2 YYREEE (reference sequence). The V end was cut by 1 base, the J end by 4 bases, with 14 bases between. CDR3 size: 15 residues. In DNA form, the CDR3 reads TGTGCCAGCAGCTTGTGGTCCGGGACAATCTATGGCTACACCTTC. Translating gives CASSLWSGTIYGYTF.

This sequence joins TRBV28 and TRBJ2-2; TRBD1 matches at 8 bases. The V gene end was trimmed by 5 bases and the J gene end by 7 bases; junction bases not matched to a gene: 12. CDR1 and CDR2 (germline): MDHEN, SYDVKM. CDR3 length: 16 amino acids. The CDR3 region has the DNA TGTGCCAGCAGTCCCTTCGACAGGGGCATAGGCGGGGAGCTGTTTTTT. Translation gives CASSPFDRGIGGELFF.

The chain combines TRBV13 with TRBJ2-5, with D possibly TRBD2 on 7 matching bases. Deletions cut 4 bases from V and 7 bases from J, with 22 bases between. The CDR3 is made up of 16 amino acids. Germline V gives CDR1 PRHDT, CDR2 FYEKMQ (reference sequence). As DNA, the CDR3 is TGTGCCAGCAGCTACCATACGGGGGGCTTCGGGCCGACCCAGTACTTC. Its protein product is CASSYHTGGFGPTQYF.

The chain employs TRBV11-3 and TRBJ2-3, with D perhaps TRBD1 (6 bases). Trimming took 1 base from V and 8 from J, leaving 10 bases between them. Germline V gene lookup returns CDR1 SGHNT and CDR2 YENEEA. This CDR3 has 13 amino acids. CDR3 DNA sequence: TGTGCCAGCAGCTTAGTAGGGGGTGGTACGCAGTATTTT. It translates to CASSLVGGGTQYF.

V gene TRBV28 combines with J gene TRBJ1-5, with 9 positions matching TRBD1. The CDR3 length is 16 residues. CDR1 is MDHEN and CDR2 is SYDVKM in the germline V gene. Germline trimming cut 0 bases from V and 4 bases from J; bases unmatched to any gene: 4. CDR3 residues: CASSLWKGQGNQPQHF. The CDR3 nucleotides read TGTGCCAGCAGTTTATGGAAGGGACAGGGTAATCAGCCCCAGCATTTT.

CDR3 DNA sequence: TGTGCCAGCAGCGGGGACACCGGCGCAAATCAGCCCCAGCATTTT. Its translation: CASSGDTGANQPQHF. This sequence joins TRBV6-6 and TRBJ1-5, with D maybe TRBD1 (6 bases). CDR3 length: 15 amino acids. Trimming removed 6 bases from V and 4 bases from J, with 16 bases in between. Germline V CDR1 and CDR2: MNHNY, SVGAGI (reference sequence).

This clone was observed a single time. The V and J genes are TRBV6-8 and TRBJ2-1; D perhaps matches TRBD1 (7 bases). The V gene's germline CDR1 is MNHGY and CDR2 SAAAGT. The CDR3 consists of 17 residues. The ends were cut back, 2 bases at V and 9 bases at J, with 23 bases in the middle. CDR3 sequence: CASSYPPLEGAQSEQFF. CDR3 bases: TGTGCCAGCAGTTACCCGCCCTTGGAGGGGGCGCAGAGTGAGCAGTTCTTC.

V gene TRBV7-9 combines with J gene TRBJ1-2; possible D gene TRBD1, 6 bases. Trimming left V 4 bases short and J 7 bases short, with 19 bases between. CDR1 is SEHNR, CDR2 FQNEAQ, per germline (reference sequence). The length of the CDR3 is 15 residues. Here the CDR3 DNA reads TGTGCCAGCAGCTCGTCTGGAGGGGGGGAGCGTGGCTACACCTTC. Its translation: CASSSSGGGERGYTF.

The chain uses TRBV4-3 and TRBJ2-7; tentatively, D is TRBD2 (5 bases). V was pared by 0 bases and J by 2 bases, with 17 bases between. The CDR3 covers 17 residues. Germline V lookup: CDR1 LGHNA, CDR2 YSLEER. The CDR3 is CASSQETGLSTPYEQYF. The CDR3 DNA is TGCGCCAGCAGCCAAGAAACCGGACTCTCGACCCCCTACGAGCAGTACTTC.

The chain is built from TRBV5-6 and TRBJ1-1, with 8 bases matching TRBD1. V dropped 0 bases and J dropped 6; count of bases not matched to a gene: 7. Germline CDR1 reads SGHDT; CDR2 reads YYEEEE. The CDR3 runs to 15 residues. CDR3 sequence (DNA): TGTGCCAGCAGCTTGGGACTCACAGGGGGGTCTGAAGCTTTCTTT. Amino acid sequence: CASSLGLTGGSEAFF.

In its sample, this clone was seen once. This chain links TRBV7-8 with TRBJ2-3; TRBD2 matches 16 bases. CDR1 is SGHVS, CDR2 FQNEAQ, per germline. There are 19 residues in the CDR3. The trim removed 4 bases at V and 1 base at J, leaving 8 bases unmatched. The CDR3 sequence is CASSSSGLAGGWGTDTQYF. In nucleotides, the CDR3 is TGTGCCAGCAGCTCCTCGGGACTAGCGGGGGGGTGGGGCACAGATACGCAGTATTTT.

The chain uses TRBV23-1 and TRBJ2-7; 8 bases agree with TRBD2. TRBV23-1 is placed among ORFs of uncertain function. The CDR3 loop spans 19 amino acids. Trimming at V came to 0 bases and at J to 0 bases, leaving 13 bases not matched to a gene. CDR3 nucleotide sequence: TGCGCCAGCAGTCAATCGGGTCTAGCGGGCCACTGCATCTCCTACGAGCAGTACGTC. It yields the protein CASSQSGLAGHCISYEQYV.

This clone appeared once. The chain joins TRBV10-2 to TRBJ1-2; 12 bases align to TRBD1. The CDR3 loop spans 18 amino acids. Germline V gene data show CDR1 as WSHSY and CDR2 as SAAADI. J lost 4 bases, V lost 6 bases, and 15 bases had no gene match. CDR3 in amino acids: CASSKNRDRGRAGYGYTF. CDR3 nucleotides: TGCGCCAGCAGCAAAAACCGGGACAGGGGGCGCGCGGGCTATGGCTACACCTTC.

This chain connects TRBV4-1 to TRBJ1-2, with 12 nucleotides matching TRBD1. The CDR3 loop spans 16 amino acids. Trimming removed 2 bases from V and 5 bases from J; junction bases left unmatched: 6. Germline CDR1 is MGHRA and CDR2 is YSYEKL. The CDR3 sequence: CASSQRGDRGLYGYTF. The CDR3 DNA reads as TGCGCCAGCAGCCAACGTGGGGACAGGGGGCTTTATGGCTACACCTTC.

The gene calls are TRBV11-3 and TRBJ2-5, with D tentatively TRBD2 (5 bases). Germline V gene lookup returns CDR1 SGHNT and CDR2 YENEEA. CDR3 size: 16 residues. The germline V and J ends were trimmed by 5 bases and 5 bases, with 21 bases remaining between them. DNA for the CDR3: TGTGCCAGCAGCACATGGGTAGGACTCATGGGGGAGACCCAGTACTTC. Amino acids: CASSTWVGLMGETQYF.

This clone was seen once. The chain joins TRBV5-1 to TRBJ2-1; D uncertain. The germline V gene has CDR1 SGHRS and CDR2 YFSETQ. V shed 0 bases and J shed 6 bases, with 10 bases lying between them. This CDR3 is built from 14 residues. CDR3 in DNA: TGCGCCAGCAGCTTGGAGTTAGATGTCAATGAGCAGTTCTTC. Translation: CASSLELDVNEQFF.

This clone has more than one count but fewer than ten. This chain joins TRBV11-2 and TRBJ2-3, with 10 bases identical to TRBD2. This CDR3 contains 14 residues. The V and J ends lost 6 bases and 6 bases, in that order; junction bases with no gene match: 6. The germline CDR1 and CDR2 sequences are SGHAT and FQNNGV. In nucleotides, the CDR3 is TGTGCCAGCAGTTCCGGGACTAGCGCTGATACGCAGTATTTT. Its protein is CASSSGTSADTQYF. Full variable domain (outside the CDR3, taken from reference TRBV11-2 and TRBJ2-3): EAGVAQSPRYKIIEKRQSVAFWCNPISGHATLYWYQQILGQGPKLLIQFQNNGVVDDSQLPKDRFSAERLKGVDSTLKIQPAKLEDSAVYLCASSSGTSADTQYFGPGTRLTVL.

The rearrangement joins TRBV2 to TRBJ1-4; a weak D match, TRBD1 (6 bases). Trimming left V 6 bases short and J 5 bases short, with 10 bases between. The CDR3 loop spans 13 amino acids. Germline V CDR1 and CDR2: SNHLY, FYNNEI. The CDR3 sequence is CASRGQRNEKLFF. The CDR3 nucleotides are TGTGCCAGCAGAGGACAGAGAAATGAAAAACTGTTTTTT.

This clone appeared a single time. The same CDR3 also results from other DNA sequences found in this sample. The chain links TRBV4-1 to TRBJ1-1; tentatively, D is TRBD1 (5 bases). This CDR3 spans 13 amino acids. Germline V gene data show CDR1 as MGHRA and CDR2 as YSYEKL. V was shortened by 0 bases and J by 4 bases, with 6 bases between the two germline ends. The CDR3 protein is CASSQDGGTEAFF. The CDR3 coding sequence is TGCGCCAGCAGCCAAGACGGGGGCACTGAAGCTTTCTTT.

The J gene is TRBJ2-1, the V gene TRBV4-1; D perhaps matches TRBD1 (5 bases). With 8 bases removed from V and 0 bases from J, the gap between germline ends came to 11 bases. This CDR3 region has 14 residues. Germline V gene data show CDR1 as MGHRA and CDR2 as YSYEKL. The CDR3 here is CASRGHSSYNEQFF. CDR3 in DNA: TGCGCCAGCCGAGGACATAGCTCCTACAATGAGCAGTTCTTC.

The chain couples TRBV21-1 to TRBJ2-3; the DNA was not compared with TRBD2, the D call given in the table. TRBV21-1 is shown as a pseudogene. The CDR3 extends over 23 amino acids. The CDR3 DNA is TGTGCCAGCAGAGGAAATATGCTCTCCGAAGAAAGCGGGACCTTGAGAAGCACAGATACGCAGTATTTT. Residues: CASRGNMLSEESGTLRSTDTQYF.

The chain links TRBV7-6 to TRBJ1-3; D uncertain. The CDR3 covers 16 residues. Germline V lookup: CDR1 SGHVS, CDR2 FNYEAQ. The ends were cut back, 1 base at V and 0 bases at J, with 10 bases in the middle. CDR3 bases: TGTGCCAGCAGCTTAGTAGACACGAACTCTGGAAACACCATATATTTT. Protein sequence: CASSLVDTNSGNTIYF.

The chain joins TRBV5-5 to TRBJ2-5; 9 bases agree with TRBD2. This CDR3 is built from 17 residues. Germline V gene data show CDR1 as SGHKS and CDR2 as YYEKEE (reference sequence). The V segment lost 0 bases and the J segment 5 bases; nucleotides outside the gene matches: 11. CDR3 sequence (DNA): TGTGCCAGCAGCTTGGCCGGTGCGCGGGGGGGCCGGGAGACCCAGTACTTC. Translated, it gives CASSLAGARGGRETQYF.

The V gene is TRBV10-3, the J gene TRBJ2-3; D gene ambiguous. Trimming shortened V by 5 bases and J by 0 bases, and 15 bases separated the two germline ends. Germline V gene lookup returns CDR1 ENHRY and CDR2 SYGVKD. The CDR3 covers 16 residues. CDR3 loop: CAISPQRGISTDTQYF. The CDR3 nucleotides are TGTGCCATCAGTCCCCAACGAGGAATTAGCACAGATACGCAGTATTTT.

V is TRBV5-6 and J is TRBJ1-5, with D possibly being TRBD1 (6 bases). With 0 bases removed from V and 6 bases from J, the gap between germline ends came to 10 bases. This CDR3 is built from 14 residues. In germline, CDR1 is SGHDT, CDR2 YYEEEE. This CDR3 reads CASSLAGVTQPQHF. The DNA for the CDR3 is TGTGCCAGCAGCTTGGCAGGGGTTACTCAGCCCCAGCATTTT.

This clone appeared a few times. V and J are TRBV7-2 and TRBJ2-7, with D perhaps matching TRBD2 (7 bases). V was pared by 5 bases and J by 4 bases, with 18 bases between. There are 15 residues in the CDR3. Germline V lookup: CDR1 SGHTA, CDR2 FQGNSA. In nucleotides, the CDR3 is TGTGCCAGCAGCCCTAGTGGGGAGGGGACATACGAGCAGTACTTC. It is translated as CASSPSGEGTYEQYF.

This clone occurred once. This rearrangement joins TRBV12-3 or TRBV12-4 to TRBJ1-1; unclear D gene. V lost 6 bases to trimming and J lost 6 bases, with 11 bases between them. There are 12 residues in the CDR3. The CDR3 here is CASSPGTPEAFF. CDR3 bases: TGTGCCAGCAGCCCGGGTACCCCTGAAGCTTTCTTT.

The CDR3 sequence: CASSFLLAGVGTDTQYF. The CDR3 region has the DNA TGTGCCAGCAGCTTCCTGCTAGCGGGGGTAGGGACAGATACGCAGTATTTT. This rearrangement joins TRBV5-4 to TRBJ2-3; 10 nucleotides match TRBD2. V trimming: 2 bases; J trimming: 3 bases; junction bases outside the gene matches: 9. The germline V gene has CDR1 SGHNT and CDR2 YYREEE (reference sequence). The CDR3 extends over 17 amino acids.

This chain joins TRBV2 and TRBJ1-1; 7 nucleotides match TRBD1. Germline assignment: CDR1 SNHLY and CDR2 FYNNEI. This CDR3 is 13 amino acids long. J lost 7 bases, V lost 6 bases, and 8 bases had no gene match. CDR3 DNA sequence: TGTGCCAGCAGGGGCACAGGGGAAGGTGAAGCTTTCTTT. Protein product: CASRGTGEGEAFF.

The chain uses TRBV4-3 and TRBJ2-7; TRBD1 aligns across 7 bases. The CDR3 loop spans 15 amino acids. Germline lookup yields CDR1 LGHNA and CDR2 YSLEER. V lost 1 base, J lost 1 base, and 4 bases stayed unmatched. DNA of the CDR3: TGCGCCAGCAGCCAAGCCCTGGGACAGTCCTACGAGCAGTACTTC. Translation gives CASSQALGQSYEQYF.

On this clone: Germline and junction disagree at one end, which may indicate a read error. This sequence joins TRBV6-2 or TRBV6-3 and TRBJ2-3, with TRBD2 as a possible D gene (6 bases). The CDR3 runs 14 residues. Per germline, CDR1 MNHEY and CDR2 SVGEGT. CDR3 nucleotide sequence: TGTGCCAGCAGTGCCTCCTCGGGCGGGGCCTATAAGGGATTT. Translating it yields CASSASSGGAYKGF.